A selection of T cell receptor beta chains follows, all from one sample in a study of OX40 agonist ivuxolimab in advanced cancers. Profiling relied on immunoSEQ multiplex PCR, and the TCRdb table lists in-frame clones only, not all of them. The table has tens of thousands of clones, roughly 84% seen once. This specimen was CD4+ or CD8+ T cells sorted from blood, taken in a trial of the OX40 agonist ivuxolimab. The receptors stem from an adult with an advanced solid tumor such as melanoma, head and neck, liver or kidney cancer. The CDR3 runs from the conserved cysteine through the conserved F or W. Each record gives: CDR3 DNA, CDR3 protein, clone size, D gene, V gene, J gene. D genes are given only for firm matches. Some rows mark clone size as missing; the rest say once, few, many or name a class of expanded clone.

DNA: TGTGCCAGCAGGACCGGGAACTCCTACGAGCAGTACTTC
CDR3: CASRTGNSYEQYF
size: .
D: .
V: TRBV6-1
J: TRBJ2-7

DNA: TGTGCCAGCAGTTATGGACAGGGGAATCAGCCCCAGCATTTT
CDR3: CASSYGQGNQPQHF
size: .
D: TRBD1
V: TRBV27
J: TRBJ1-5

DNA: TGTGCCTGGAGTCCCCAGAACGCTGGAAACACCATATATTTT
CDR3: CAWSPQNAGNTIYF
size: .
D: .
V: TRBV30
J: TRBJ1-3

DNA: TGTGCCAGCAGCTTAGTGGGGGGGGGCCCCTCCTACGAGCAGTACTTC
CDR3: CASSLVGGGPSYEQYF
size: .
D: .
V: TRBV7-6
J: TRBJ2-7

DNA: TGTGCCAGCAGTGCCGACAGTCAGGTCACTGAAGCTTTCTTT
CDR3: CASSADSQVTEAFF
size: once
D: .
V: TRBV28
J: TRBJ1-1

DNA: TGTGCCAGCGGCGGGTACGAGCAGTACTTC
CDR3: CASGGYEQYF
size: few
D: .
V: TRBV2
J: TRBJ2-7

DNA: TGTGCCAGCAGCTTGGTAGGGGGCGGCTATGGCTACACCTTC
CDR3: CASSLVGGGYGYTF
size: .
D: TRBD1
V: TRBV5-5
J: TRBJ1-2

DNA: TGTGCCTGGAGTCGAGGAGTGGGCACAGATACGCAGTATTTT
CDR3: CAWSRGVGTDTQYF
size: .
D: .
V: TRBV30
J: TRBJ2-3

DNA: TGTGCCAGCAGCGTAGGGGGGAGCACAGATACGCAGTATTTT
CDR3: CASSVGGSTDTQYF
size: .
D: .
V: TRBV9
J: TRBJ2-3

DNA: TGTGCCAGCAGCGGGGGCCCTAGCGGGAGAGATACGCAGTATTTT
CDR3: CASSGGPSGRDTQYF
size: .
D: TRBD2
V: TRBV11-2
J: TRBJ2-3

DNA: TGTGCCTGGAATGACAGGGGGAACACTGAAGCTTTCTTT
CDR3: CAWNDRGNTEAFF
size: few
D: TRBD1
V: TRBV30
J: TRBJ1-1

DNA: TGTGCCAGCAGTGAGATTTCCTCCTACAATGAGCAGTTCTTC
CDR3: CASSEISSYNEQFF
size: .
D: .
V: TRBV6-5
J: TRBJ2-1

DNA: TGTGCCAGTCGACTCGAGGACAGGGGTCACAATGAGCAGTTCTTC
CDR3: CASRLEDRGHNEQFF
size: .
D: TRBD1
V: TRBV19
J: TRBJ2-1

DNA: TGTGCCAGCAGTTTATCCGACACCCACACCGGGGAGCTGTTTTTT
CDR3: CASSLSDTHTGELFF
size: medium-sized
D: .
V: TRBV28
J: TRBJ2-2

DNA: TGTGCCAGCAGCGCCTCGGGACTAGCAGCAAACATTCAGTACTTC
CDR3: CASSASGLAANIQYF
size: .
D: TRBD2
V: TRBV9
J: TRBJ2-4

DNA: TGCGCCAGCAGCTTGTTGAGCTCCTACAATGAGCAGTTCTTC
CDR3: CASSLLSSYNEQFF
size: once
D: .
V: TRBV5-1
J: TRBJ2-1

DNA: TGCGCCAGCAGCCCGTTCGGTACCACTGAAGCTTTCTTT
CDR3: CASSPFGTTEAFF
size: few
D: .
V: TRBV4-3
J: TRBJ1-1

DNA: TGTGCCAGCAGTTACGGGGGGAGGGGTAACTATGGCTACACCTTC
CDR3: CASSYGGRGNYGYTF
size: .
D: .
V: TRBV27
J: TRBJ1-2

DNA: TGTGCCAGCAGTTATCCATTCGGGGGCTTAGACGGGGAGCTGTTTTTT
CDR3: CASSYPFGGLDGELFF
size: few
D: .
V: TRBV28
J: TRBJ2-2

DNA: TGCAGCGCTGTAGGGACTAGCTATTCCTACGAGCAGTACTTC
CDR3: CSAVGTSYSYEQYF
size: .
D: TRBD2
V: TRBV29-1
J: TRBJ2-7

DNA: TGTGCCATCAGTGAGGCAGCGAACACTGAAGCTTTCTTT
CDR3: CAISEAANTEAFF
size: .
D: .
V: TRBV10-3
J: TRBJ1-1

DNA: TGTGCCAGCAGTTTTCGGGGGGGTGGGGTTTCAGAGACCCAGTACTTC
CDR3: CASSFRGGGVSETQYF
size: .
D: TRBD2
V: TRBV27
J: TRBJ2-5

DNA: TGTGCCAGCAGCTTAAGTCTCTCCGGGGAGCTGTTTTTT
CDR3: CASSLSLSGELFF
size: few
D: .
V: TRBV7-9
J: TRBJ2-2

DNA: TGTGCCAGCAGTTACGATGGGGCGGACACTGAAGCTTTCTTT
CDR3: CASSYDGADTEAFF
size: .
D: .
V: TRBV6-5
J: TRBJ1-1

DNA: TGTGCCAGCAGTCCTCCTAGTCAGCCCCAGCATTTT
CDR3: CASSPPSQPQHF
size: .
D: .
V: TRBV28
J: TRBJ1-5

DNA: TGTGCCAGCACCGATTTGAGACAGGGGAACTATGGCTACACCTTC
CDR3: CASTDLRQGNYGYTF
size: .
D: TRBD1
V: TRBV5-6
J: TRBJ1-2

DNA: TGTGCCAGCAGTGACGGGGCAGGGGCCGATACGCAGTATTTT
CDR3: CASSDGAGADTQYF
size: .
D: .
V: TRBV6-4
J: TRBJ2-3

DNA: TGCGCCAGCAGCTTGGAGGGAGGACTAGCGGACAACAATGAGCAGTTCTTC
CDR3: CASSLEGGLADNNEQFF
size: .
D: TRBD2
V: TRBV5-1
J: TRBJ2-1

DNA: TGTGCCAGCACAAAAAGTGGAGGGGGCGAGGACACCATATATTTT
CDR3: CASTKSGGGEDTIYF
size: .
D: TRBD1
V: TRBV7-9
J: TRBJ1-3

DNA: TGTGCCAGCAGCTTGGCCGTGGTTGGAGCCGGGGAGCTGTTTTTT
CDR3: CASSLAVVGAGELFF
size: .
D: .
V: TRBV5-8
J: TRBJ2-2

DNA: TGTGCCAGCAGCTTGGCTGGGGTTCAGCCCCAGCATTTT
CDR3: CASSLAGVQPQHF
size: .
D: .
V: TRBV5-6
J: TRBJ1-5

DNA: TGTGCCAGCAGCCAATCTACGAACACCGGGGAGCTGTTTTTT
CDR3: CASSQSTNTGELFF
size: many
D: .
V: TRBV16
J: TRBJ2-2

DNA: TGTGCCAGCAGCTTCATGTTCTACAAGACCTACGAGCAGTACTTC
CDR3: CASSFMFYKTYEQYF
size: .
D: .
V: TRBV5-6
J: TRBJ2-7

DNA: TGTGCCAGCAGTTACGGGGGGCGGGTCACTGAAGCTTTCTTT
CDR3: CASSYGGRVTEAFF
size: .
D: .
V: TRBV6-5
J: TRBJ1-1

DNA: TGTGCCAGCAGTTTTCCCTTGGCCGAGGGTTCCTACGAGCAGTACTTC
CDR3: CASSFPLAEGSYEQYF
size: .
D: .
V: TRBV28
J: TRBJ2-7

DNA: TGCGCCAGCAGCCAAGATCAACAGGGCCACTCTGGAAACACCATATATTTT
CDR3: CASSQDQQGHSGNTIYF
size: once
D: .
V: TRBV4-1
J: TRBJ1-3

DNA: TGTGCCAGCAGCTTATTGGACCTCGCCTCGAACACCGGGGAGCTGTTTTTT
CDR3: CASSLLDLASNTGELFF
size: .
D: .
V: TRBV7-6
J: TRBJ2-2

DNA: TGTGCCAGCAGTTACCCCAGGGGCCGGGAGACCCAGTACTTC
CDR3: CASSYPRGRETQYF
size: .
D: .
V: TRBV6-5
J: TRBJ2-5

DNA: TGTGCCAGCAGTTCCTCGACAGGATCCACTGAAGCTTTCTTT
CDR3: CASSSSTGSTEAFF
size: .
D: .
V: TRBV27
J: TRBJ1-1

DNA: TGTGCCAGCAGCCTGACGGACAGCTATGGCTACACCTTC
CDR3: CASSLTDSYGYTF
size: once
D: .
V: TRBV11-2
J: TRBJ1-2

DNA: TGTGCCAGCAGCGTAGACGGAGGAACGGGCTATGGCTACACCTTC
CDR3: CASSVDGGTGYGYTF
size: .
D: .
V: TRBV9
J: TRBJ1-2

DNA: TGTGCCAGCAGCCCAGCAGAGGACAGAGCCTACGAGCAGTACTTC
CDR3: CASSPAEDRAYEQYF
size: .
D: .
V: TRBV28
J: TRBJ2-7

DNA: TGCAGCGTTGAAGGGCGGGAGGACAATGAGCAGTTCTTC
CDR3: CSVEGREDNEQFF
size: .
D: TRBD2
V: TRBV29-1
J: TRBJ2-1

DNA: TGTGCCAGCAGCCTACGACTAGCGGCCGGCCAAGAGACCCAGTACTTC
CDR3: CASSLRLAAGQETQYF
size: .
D: TRBD2
V: TRBV7-2
J: TRBJ2-5

DNA: TGTGCCTGGATCCTCCCCCTGGCGGGTAGCACAGATACGCAGTATTTT
CDR3: CAWILPLAGSTDTQYF
size: .
D: .
V: TRBV30
J: TRBJ2-3

DNA: TGTGCCAGCAGTTACTCCGGGACAGGGGGCTACGAGCAGTACTTC
CDR3: CASSYSGTGGYEQYF
size: .
D: TRBD1
V: TRBV6-7
J: TRBJ2-7

DNA: TGTGCCATCAGTGTGGGGGGCTATAGCACTGAAGCTTTCTTT
CDR3: CAISVGGYSTEAFF
size: .
D: .
V: TRBV10-3
J: TRBJ1-1

DNA: TGTGCCAGCAGTGACACTAGCGGGGACTACAATGAGCAGTTCTTC
CDR3: CASSDTSGDYNEQFF
size: few
D: TRBD2
V: TRBV6-4
J: TRBJ2-1

DNA: TGTGCCAGCAGCTTGGCCGGGGAGGCCTACAATGAGCAGTTCTTC
CDR3: CASSLAGEAYNEQFF
size: .
D: .
V: TRBV6-6
J: TRBJ2-1

DNA: TGTGCCAGCAGCTTTAGCGACTGGGAGACCCAGTACTTC
CDR3: CASSFSDWETQYF
size: once
D: .
V: TRBV11-2
J: TRBJ2-5

DNA: TGTGCCAGCAGGCACCCATCTAGCTACGAGCAGTACTTC
CDR3: CASRHPSSYEQYF
size: .
D: .
V: TRBV2
J: TRBJ2-7

DNA: TGTGCCAGCAGCAAGGGACAGGCTAACTATGGCTACACCTTC
CDR3: CASSKGQANYGYTF
size: .
D: TRBD1
V: TRBV5-6
J: TRBJ1-2

DNA: TGCGCCAGCAGTGAGACTGGGGACAGACCGATCATGAACACTGAAGCTTTCTTT
CDR3: CASSETGDRPIMNTEAFF
size: .
D: TRBD1
V: TRBV10-2
J: TRBJ1-1

DNA: TGTGCCAGCAGTTACTATATGGCATCGACTAGCGGGAGTACCTACGAGCAGTACTTC
CDR3: CASSYYMASTSGSTYEQYF
size: .
D: TRBD2
V: TRBV28
J: TRBJ2-7

DNA: TGTGCCAGCAGTTTATTGGAGGAGCGGGGCGGGGAGCTGTTTTTT
CDR3: CASSLLEERGGELFF
size: .
D: TRBD2
V: TRBV28
J: TRBJ2-2

DNA: TGTGCCAGCAGCCAAGTAGTAGGCACTGAAGCTTTCTTT
CDR3: CASSQVVGTEAFF
size: once
D: .
V: TRBV14
J: TRBJ1-1

DNA: TGTGCCAGCAGCGTAGGCCCCCGGACAGGAGTCTATGGCTACACCTTC
CDR3: CASSVGPRTGVYGYTF
size: .
D: TRBD1
V: TRBV9
J: TRBJ1-2

DNA: TGTGCCTGGAGTTACGGGAACGTCCAAGAGACCCAGTACTTC
CDR3: CAWSYGNVQETQYF
size: .
D: .
V: TRBV30
J: TRBJ2-5

DNA: TGTGCCAGCCCACCGACAGGGGACTATGGCTACACCTTC
CDR3: CASPPTGDYGYTF
size: .
D: TRBD1
V: TRBV2
J: TRBJ1-2

DNA: TGTGCCAGCACCCCCCCTGGGCAGCTTTCTGGAAACACCATATATTTT
CDR3: CASTPPGQLSGNTIYF
size: .
D: .
V: TRBV28
J: TRBJ1-3